This T cell receptor (beta chain) was sequenced in a study of CD8 T cells in ankylosing spondylitis. Study results and limitations: Matched ankylosing spondylitis synovial fluid reportedly contained a significantly enriched population of disease-linked clones. Earlier studies detected some motif variants in reactive arthritis synovial fluid and blood.

This CDR3 region has 16 residues. J lost 4 bases, V lost 0 bases, and 9 bases had no gene match. Germline values: CDR1 SGHRS, CDR2 YFSETQ. There are a few counts of this clonotype. Antigen: not known. TCRdb re-called the 5' RACE reads through MiXCR, storing one row per CDR3 protein. The repertoire holds fewer than 250,000 distinct CDR3 sequences, with approximately 10% as singletons. V usage is TRBV5-1 and J usage is TRBJ1-1; 7 bases match TRBD1. The clonotype was recovered from a male donor with ankylosing spondylitis or in good health (not recorded which). The material sequenced was blood, either unsorted or a sorted T cell fraction (not recorded which). In nucleotides, the CDR3 is TGCGCCAGCAGCTTGGGGTCAGGGGGTGGGAGCACTGAAGCTTTCTTT. It yields the protein CASSLGSGGGSTEAFF.